These 14 T cell receptor beta chains came from one sample sequenced in a study of T cells in Graves' hyperthyroidism and ophthalmopathy. TCR beta CDR3 sequences were amplified from RNA transcripts. HTBI primers were used for first-round RT-PCR of the TCR CDR3. TCRdb fed the multiplex PCR reads into MiXCR, producing one record per CDR3 protein. The data contain 640,000 or so distinct CDR3 sequences, roughly 15% of them singletons. The sequencing sample was made of blood. These receptors originate from a woman aged 40 to 49 with Graves' ophthalmopathy.

The rearrangement links TRBV28 to TRBJ2-5; maybe TRBD2 (6 bases). CDR1 MDHEN and CDR2 SYDVKM come from the germline V gene. V was pared by 9 bases and J by 5 bases, with 22 bases between. The CDR3 is 15 amino acids. The CDR3 protein is CASMGWGDRGETQYF. Written as DNA, the CDR3 is TGTGCCAGTATGGGTTGGGGGGATCGCGGGGAGACCCAGTACTTC. The whole variable domain, remainder taken from reference TRBV28 and TRBJ2-5, is DVKVTQSSRYLVKRTGEKVFLECVQDMDHENMFWYRQDPGLGLRLIYFSYDVKMKEKGDIPEGYSVSREKKERFSLILESASTNQTSMYLCASMGWGDRGETQYFGPGTRLLVL.

The chain uses TRBV11-1 and TRBJ2-7; 11 bases line up with TRBD2. CDR3 length equals 16 residues. The germline V gene encodes CDR1 SGHAT and CDR2 FQDESV (reference sequence). After removal of 5 bases from V and 6 bases from J, the junction contained 12 bases not matched to a gene. In nucleotides, the CDR3 is TGTGCCAGCAGCACCAGAGAAGGGACTAGCGGTGGCGAGCAGTACTTC. This sequence encodes CASSTREGTSGGEQYF.

On this clonotype: Sequence at one end of the junction differs from germline and may be a read error. The chain uses TRBV11-2 and TRBJ1-2, with TRBD1 identical over 10 bases. In germline, CDR1 is SGHAT, CDR2 FQNNGV. This CDR3 is built from 16 residues. This chain's CDR3 is CANSADIRTGGAGYTF. Written as DNA, the CDR3 is TGTGCCAACAGCGCCGATATCCGGACAGGGGGAGCAGGCTACACCTTC.

In its sample, this clonotype was seen many times. J is TRBJ2-2 and V is TRBV7-6, with TRBD2 as a possible D gene (6 bases). CDR3 length equals 16 residues. The ends were cut back, 4 bases at V and 1 base at J, with 13 bases in the middle. Germline V gene sequence: CDR1 SGHVS, CDR2 FNYEAQ. DNA for the CDR3: TGTGCCAGCAGCTCGCAAGGACTAATGAACACCGGGGAGCTGTTTTTT. This translates into CASSSQGLMNTGELFF.

The chain joins TRBV12-5 to TRBJ1-1; D gene unclear. CDR3 length: 12 residues. Trimming pared 1 base from V and 6 bases from J, leaving 6 bases between. Germline V gene lookup returns CDR1 LGHNT and CDR2 FRNRAP. The CDR3 protein is CASGLDYAEAFF. Here the CDR3 DNA reads TGTGCTAGTGGTTTGGATTACGCTGAAGCTTTCTTT.

This chain links TRBV14 with TRBJ2-7; no definite D call. Germline CDR1 is SGHDN and CDR2 is FVKESK. The CDR3 is made up of 12 amino acids. Trimming stripped 1 base from V and 12 bases from J, with 13 bases between. The CDR3 nucleotides are TGTGCCAGCAGCCAAGCCGAACCGAGGATGTACTTC. This gives the protein CASSQAEPRMYF.

The V and J genes are TRBV12-3 or TRBV12-4 and TRBJ2-5; 9 bases are shared with TRBD2. CDR3 length: 13 amino acids. The J segment lost 5 bases and the V segment lost 7 bases, leaving 5 bases of the junction unmatched. CDR3 coding DNA: TGTGCCAGCACCTGGACTAGCGCCGAGACCCAGTACTTC. It specifies CASTWTSAETQYF.

At least ten counts were recorded for this clonotype. V and J are TRBV28 and TRBJ2-7; D possibly matches TRBD1 or TRBD2 (5 bases each). Trimming cost V 8 bases and J 5 bases, with 13 bases left between them. CDR3 size: 12 residues. Per germline, CDR1 MDHEN and CDR2 SYDVKM. The CDR3 coding sequence is TGTGCCAGCGGACACGGGGTGAACGAGCAGTACTTC. Amino acid sequence: CASGHGVNEQYF.

This clonotype appeared many times. V gene TRBV29-1 combines with J gene TRBJ2-3; a weak D match, TRBD1 (6 bases). The CDR3 extends over 13 amino acids. The germline CDR1 and CDR2 sequences are SQVTM and ANQGSEA. The germline V and J ends were trimmed by 6 bases and 2 bases, with 12 bases remaining between them. CDR3 nucleotide sequence: TGCAGCGTGGCCAGGGGAAACACAGATACGCAGTATTTT. Its protein is CSVARGNTDTQYF.

A few counts support this clonotype. V and J are TRBV19 and TRBJ1-5, with 8 bases lining up with TRBD1. This CDR3 spans 13 amino acids. V lost 7 bases, J lost 5 bases, and 4 bases stayed unmatched. From germline, CDR1 is LNHDA and CDR2 SQIVND (reference sequence). The CDR3 protein is CASTWTGHQPQHF. CDR3 nucleotide sequence: TGTGCCAGTACCTGGACAGGGCATCAGCCCCAGCATTTT.

The rearrangement links TRBV6-1 to TRBJ1-3, with D uncertain. Per germline, CDR1 MNHNS and CDR2 SASEGT. V lost 10 bases and J 2 bases, leaving 12 bases between the germline ends. The CDR3 is 13 residues long. The DNA of the CDR3 is TGTGCCACCCACCCTCGGGCTGGAAACACCATATATTTT. Amino acids: CATHPRAGNTIYF.

Only a few counts were recorded for this clonotype. This chain uses TRBV28 with TRBJ1-5; 9 bases align to TRBD1. The CDR3 length is 16 residues. The V gene end was trimmed by 8 bases and the J gene end by 7 bases; junction bases not matched to a gene: 15. CDR1 and CDR2 from the germline V gene are MDHEN and SYDVKM. As DNA, the CDR3 is TGTGCCAGCCGCTACGGCTCGGGACAGGGTCGGCAGCCCCAGCATTTT. It codes for CASRYGSGQGRQPQHF.

This clonotype appeared many times. V and J are TRBV10-3 and TRBJ1-2; D might be TRBD1 (6 bases). Looked up from germline, CDR1 is ENHRY and CDR2 is SYGVKD. V shed 6 bases and J shed 4 bases, with 12 bases lying between them. CDR3 size: 13 residues. The CDR3 is CAISPGTRYGYTF. CDR3 nucleotides: TGTGCCATCAGCCCCGGGACACGCTATGGCTACACCTTC.

This clonotype was counted many times. The chain recombines TRBV29-1 with TRBJ2-7; D call uncertain. CDR3 length: 13 amino acids. The V end lost 6 bases, the J end lost 5 bases, and 17 bases lay between the germline ends. The germline V gene encodes CDR1 SQVTM and CDR2 ANQGSEA. The CDR3 loop reads CSVTSGFLDEQYF. DNA of the CDR3: TGCAGCGTGACATCCGGGTTCCTCGACGAGCAGTACTTC.